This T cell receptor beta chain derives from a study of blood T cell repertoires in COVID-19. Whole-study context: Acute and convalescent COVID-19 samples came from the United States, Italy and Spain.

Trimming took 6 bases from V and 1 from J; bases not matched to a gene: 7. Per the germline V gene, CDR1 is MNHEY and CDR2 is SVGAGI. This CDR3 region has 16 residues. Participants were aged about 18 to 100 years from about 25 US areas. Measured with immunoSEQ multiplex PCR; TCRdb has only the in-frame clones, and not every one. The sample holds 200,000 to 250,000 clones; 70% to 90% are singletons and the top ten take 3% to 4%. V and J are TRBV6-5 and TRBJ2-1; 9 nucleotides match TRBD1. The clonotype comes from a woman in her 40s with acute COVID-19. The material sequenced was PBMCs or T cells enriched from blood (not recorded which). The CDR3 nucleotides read TGTGCCAGCAGCTACAGGGGGCTAGCATCCTACAATGAGCAGTTCTTC. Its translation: CASSYRGLASYNEQFF.